Shown below are 9 T cell receptor beta chains from a single sample sequenced in a study of blood T cell repertoires in COVID-19. Clones were sequenced by immunoSEQ multiplex PCR, and TCRdb holds only the in-frame ones, with some missing. The sample shows under 250,000 clones, approximately 80% of them seen only once. The sequencing input was peripheral blood. The receptors were sampled from a woman aged 18-35 years with acute or convalescent COVID-19.

This chain joins TRBV2 and TRBJ2-7; 10 bases align to TRBD2. The CDR3 has 16 residues. The J segment lost 5 bases and the V segment lost 5 bases, leaving 12 bases of the junction unmatched. Germline lookup yields CDR1 SNHLY and CDR2 FYNNEI. The CDR3: CASSLDVGLAGDEQYF. DNA for the CDR3: TGTGCCAGCAGTCTCGACGTTGGGCTAGCGGGAGACGAGCAGTACTTC.

The chain carries TRBV6-6 and TRBJ2-7; 7 bases match TRBD2. With V trimmed by 6 bases and J by 4 bases, 12 bases remained unmatched. This CDR3 region has 15 residues. Germline-derived CDR1 and CDR2 are MNHNY and SVGAGI (reference sequence). The CDR3 DNA sequence: TGTGCCAGCAGGCCCCCAGGACTAGGCGGGTACGAGCAGTACTTC. Translating gives CASRPPGLGGYEQYF.

This chain uses TRBV5-1 with TRBJ2-3, with D maybe TRBD1 (5 bases). The length of the CDR3 is 16 residues. The V end lost 1 base, the J end lost 0 bases, and 12 bases lay between the germline ends. CDR1 is SGHRS, CDR2 YFSETQ, per germline. This CDR3 reads CASSLTDSDSTDTQYF. As DNA, the CDR3 is TGCGCCAGCAGCTTGACCGACAGTGACAGCACAGATACGCAGTATTTT.

This chain connects TRBV29-1 to TRBJ1-1; 7 positions match TRBD1. Germline lookup yields CDR1 SQVTM and CDR2 ANQGSEA. The CDR3 sequence is 12 residues long. J lost 4 bases, V lost 7 bases, and 6 bases had no gene match. This CDR3 is CSATRGATEAFF. As DNA, the CDR3 is TGCAGCGCCACCAGGGGGGCCACTGAAGCTTTCTTT.

The chain employs TRBV5-4 and TRBJ2-7; 8 bases match TRBD1. The CDR3 has 13 residues. Germline V gives CDR1 SGHNT, CDR2 YYREEE (reference sequence). The V and J ends lost 3 bases and 3 bases, in that order; junction bases with no gene match: 2. CDR3 nucleotides: TGTGCCAGCAGCTGGGACAGGAACTACGAGCAGTACTTC. Translation: CASSWDRNYEQYF.

The rearrangement uses TRBV30 and TRBJ2-6; 7 nucleotides line up with TRBD2. The CDR3 sequence is 16 residues long. Unmatched junction bases numbered 2, after V lost 0 bases and J lost 0 bases. Germline-derived CDR1 and CDR2 are GTSNPN and SVGIG (reference sequence). The CDR3: CAWSVGGSSGANVLTF. In DNA form, the CDR3 reads TGTGCCTGGAGTGTGGGAGGGAGCTCTGGGGCCAACGTCCTGACTTTC.

The genes are TRBV30 and TRBJ1-2; D is uncertain. Trimming took off 3 bases at V and 4 bases at J, with 12 bases between the two ends. Looked up from germline, CDR1 is GTSNPN and CDR2 is SVGIG (reference sequence). CDR3 length: 13 amino acids. The CDR3 nucleotides are TGTGCCTGGAGCGAAGCCTTTATCTATGGCTACACCTTC. Translated, it gives CAWSEAFIYGYTF.

In this sample, this clone turned up once. The chain links TRBV30 to TRBJ1-2; 7 nucleotides align to TRBD1. With V trimmed by 0 bases and J by 8 bases, 6 bases remained unmatched. Germline-derived CDR1 and CDR2 are GTSNPN and SVGIG (reference sequence). The CDR3 is 13 amino acids. The CDR3 reads CAWSVRQGDGYTF. The CDR3 nucleotides are TGTGCCTGGAGTGTCCGCCAGGGGGACGGCTACACCTTC.

The V call is TRBV7-9, the J call TRBJ2-7, with a weak D call TRBD2 (6 bases). CDR1 SEHNR and CDR2 FQNEAQ come from the germline V gene (reference sequence). This CDR3 is 14 amino acids long. V lost 5 bases, J lost 1 base, and 12 bases lay in between. The CDR3 DNA reads TGTGCCAGCAGCCGGCCGGGAGCATCCTACGAGCAGTACTTC. It is translated as CASSRPGASYEQYF.